This TCR beta chain was sequenced in a study of T cells in Graves' hyperthyroidism and ophthalmopathy (dated by TCRdb to the late 2010s). Turning to the overall study: Peripheral blood was collected at initial diagnosis, before any treatment. In more than 5 Graves' hyperthyroidism patients, the study also compared T-cell repertoires from thyroid tissue with T-cell repertoires from blood. The paper describes TCR Vbeta CDR3 sequencing of about 140 peripheral blood samples, made up of about 40 ophthalmopathy patients, roughly 72 hyperthyroidism patients and 17 progressor patients. Once sampling was done, hyperthyroidism patients were given methimazole at a starting dose of 30 mg daily, whereas ophthalmopathy patients were given high-dose intravenous methylprednisolone. The roughly 100 discovery patients were randomly split 7:3 into training and test sets. To identify TCR V-J signatures that set the groups apart, the researchers used a discovery cohort of about a hundred patients, made up of roughly 40 with Graves' ophthalmopathy and 57 with stable Graves' hyperthyroidism. Prospective prediction of ophthalmopathy was tested in an independent validation cohort of 18 to 20 hyperthyroidism patients and 15 to 17 patients who later progressed to ophthalmopathy.

This clonotype was counted at least ten times. Its antigen is unknown. The sample holds no much larger clone one base away, and base qualities are not on file. From cysteine to phenylalanine, the CDR3 is 12 amino acids long. Left in the record is the CDR3 DNA by itself, 36 bases read in frame from the first base. V loses 3 bases, J loses 4 bases, and the germline ends lie 9 bases apart. CDR1 GTSNPN and CDR2 SVGIG were looked up in the germline V gene (reference sequence). TCR beta CDR3 regions were amplified from RNA transcripts. The TCR CDR3 was subjected to a first round of RT-PCR using the HTBI primer set and the Qiagen OneStep RT-PCR kit. A second multiplex PCR round built the libraries, followed by size selection and purification. The libraries were sequenced on an Illumina HiSeq2000 using paired-end 100 bp reads. Processing in the source paper ran as follows. SOAPnuke was used to process the raw data, throwing out any read that contained adapters or uncalled bases, had a mean Phred below 15, or lacked an exact constant-primer or identifier match. COPE v1.2.5 was used to merge high-quality paired reads, and clonotypes were defined as unique nucleotide sequences. MiTCR v1.1 was used to align the clonotypes against IMGT TRBV, TRBD and TRBJ reference segments. The analysis included only V-J combinations with a frequency above 0.0001, which together covered around 99% of the repertoires. A TCS score was defined as the ratio between F50 (clonal expansion) and ExV (chaos), using BLOSUM62-based TCRdist between CDR3 peptides within each V-J. Welch's t-statistics and random forest reduced some 510 V-J features to 10 to 15, which were used in a naive Bayes classifier (R e1071). The similarity between thyroid and blood repertoires was quantified using the Morisita-Horn index. TCRdb itself trimmed the public reads at Q25 with fastp, ran MiXCR and retained productive beta chains. CDR3 protein sequences are deduplicated, and each keeps its most common genes and DNA. V and J calls and clone size were set by TCRdb, not the authors. Across this sample there are approximately 610,000 distinct CDR3 sequences, with 14% to 15% seen only once. Jointly, the top ten make up approximately 4.3% of the sample.

Broad study findings and their caveats: During validation, the model predicted progression to ophthalmopathy a median of approximately 7 months ahead of onset, with 70.59% sensitivity and 72% to 80% specificity. In cross-validation, a model built on a 13 V-J signature told ophthalmopathy apart from stable hyperthyroidism with approximately 90% sensitivity and approximately 84% specificity, and in testing the same model reached 80%/75%. Most expanded thyroid clonotypes (frequency above 0.001) were also detected in blood, suggesting blood repertoires may reflect thyroid immune responses. Sample size was not statistically predetermined, and investigators were not blinded to group allocation.

In the ophthalmopathy patients, disease was moderately to severely active, with a Clinical Activity Score of 3 or more, a NOSPECS grade of 4 or more, and a duration of less than 3 months. Patients with uncontrolled infections, other autoimmune diseases, pregnancy or lactation were excluded. Clinical symptoms, serum thyroxine and TRAb, thyroid ultrasound, and orbital computed tomography formed the basis for the diagnoses. PBMCs were isolated from more than 8 ml of fresh peripheral blood by Ficoll-Paque density gradient centrifugation. Total RNA was extracted with Trizol reagent, and quality was checked on an Agilent 2100 Bioanalyzer.

The sequence came from a woman aged 35 to 49 with Graves' ophthalmopathy. Sequenced sample: blood. The chain is encoded by TRBV30 joined to TRBJ1-2; there is no confident call for the D gene. The bases read TGTGCCTGGAGGGATCGAGGCTATGGCTACACCTTC. Translation gives CAWRDRGYGYTF.